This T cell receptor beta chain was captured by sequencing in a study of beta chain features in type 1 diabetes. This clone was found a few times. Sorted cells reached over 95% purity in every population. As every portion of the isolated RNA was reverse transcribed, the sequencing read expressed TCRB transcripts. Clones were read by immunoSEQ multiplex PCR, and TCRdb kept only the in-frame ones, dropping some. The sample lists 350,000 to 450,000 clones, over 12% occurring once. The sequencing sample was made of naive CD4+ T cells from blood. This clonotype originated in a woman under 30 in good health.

This chain's CDR3 is CASTSRAPYEQYF. The CDR3 DNA reads TGTGCCAGCACCTCCAGGGCCCCCTACGAGCAGTACTTC. The rearrangement links TRBV18 to TRBJ2-7; D may be TRBD1 (5 bases). The CDR3 contains 13 residues. The germline CDR1 and CDR2 sequences are KGHSH and LQKENI. The germline V and J ends were trimmed by 8 bases and 2 bases, with 13 bases remaining between them.